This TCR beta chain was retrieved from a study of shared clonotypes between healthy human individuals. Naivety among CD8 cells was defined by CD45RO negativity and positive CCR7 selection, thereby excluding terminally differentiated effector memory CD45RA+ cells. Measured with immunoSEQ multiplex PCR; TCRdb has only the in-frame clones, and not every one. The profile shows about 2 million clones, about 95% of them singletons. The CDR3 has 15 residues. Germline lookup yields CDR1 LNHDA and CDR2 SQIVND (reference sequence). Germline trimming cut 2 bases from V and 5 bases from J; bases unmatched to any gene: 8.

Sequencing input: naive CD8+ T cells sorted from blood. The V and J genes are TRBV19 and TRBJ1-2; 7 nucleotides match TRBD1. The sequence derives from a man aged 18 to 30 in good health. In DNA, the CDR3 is TGTGCCAGTAGTATACCTCGGACAGGACCATATGGCTACACCTTC. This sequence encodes CASSIPRTGPYGYTF. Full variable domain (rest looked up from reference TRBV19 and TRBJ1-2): DGGITQSPKYLFRKEGQNVTLSCEQNLNHDAMYWYRQDPGQGLRLIYYSQIVNDFQKGDIAEGYSVSREKKESFPLTVTSAQKNPTAFYLCASSIPRTGPYGYTFGSGTRLTVV.